This TCR beta chain is from a study of blood T cell repertoires in COVID-19. Original data processing: Estimates of nucleated cell counts were drawn from the amplification of reference gene primers. TCRdb's table, derived via immunoSEQ multiplex PCR, lists solely in-frame clones and lacks some. Clone size and the V and J calls come from that table; the DNA yielded D and trimming. The table has 350,000 or so clones, about nine tenths seen once. This CDR3 spans 15 amino acids. Germline V lookup: CDR1 LNHNV, CDR2 YYDKDF (reference sequence). The V gene lost 5 bases and the J gene lost 11 bases, with 19 bases spanning the gap.

V usage is TRBV15 and J usage is TRBJ1-6; D is uncertain. Sequencing input: peripheral blood. This clonotype was obtained from a woman aged 55 to 70 with COVID-19, enrolled during active disease. The CDR3 region is CATSVFVEGGAPLHF. In nucleotides, the CDR3 is TGTGCCACCAGCGTCTTCGTAGAGGGTGGGGCACCCCTCCACTTT.